The 12 T cell receptor beta chains in this list originate from one sample, sequenced in a study of blood T cell repertoires in COVID-19. Repertoires were generated with immunoSEQ multiplex PCR, while TCRdb's copy carries only in-frame clones and drops some. Seen here are around 500,000 clones, roughly 90% observed once, and the top ten hold 1.5% to 2%. Sequencing was carried out using PBMCs or T cells enriched from blood (not recorded which). Source of these receptors: a middle-aged woman who had recovered from COVID-19.

As DNA, the CDR3 is TGTGCCAGCAGTGTGACAGGGGAAAACACTGAAGCTTTCTTT. Amino acids: CASSVTGENTEAFF. This chain joins TRBV25-1 and TRBJ1-1; 8 positions match TRBD1. The length of the CDR3 is 14 residues. Germline V lookup: CDR1 MGHDK, CDR2 SYGVNS. The V gene end was trimmed by 4 bases and the J gene end by 2 bases; junction bases not matched to a gene: 3.

The chain is built from TRBV4-1 and TRBJ2-5; the match to TRBD1 covers 10 bases. J gave up 5 bases and V 0 bases, and 6 bases lay outside the gene matches. Germline V gives CDR1 MGHRA, CDR2 YSYEKL. This CDR3 region has 16 residues. The CDR3 nucleotides read TGCGCCAGCAGCCAAGACTGGACAGGGGGATGGGAGACCCAGTACTTC. Translated, it gives CASSQDWTGGWETQYF.

The rearrangement links TRBV19 to TRBJ2-3; D might be TRBD2 (6 bases). V gave up 7 bases and J gave up 6 bases, with 20 bases separating them. CDR3 length: 15 amino acids. Germline CDR1 is LNHDA and CDR2 is SQIVND (reference sequence). This CDR3 reads CASTTGESRGDTQYF. CDR3 coding DNA: TGTGCCAGTACAACGGGGGAGAGCCGGGGGGATACGCAGTATTTT.

The chain uses TRBV3-1 (or the pseudogene TRBV3-2) and TRBJ2-1; 8 nucleotides align to TRBD2. The CDR3 extends over 16 amino acids. The germline CDR1 and CDR2 sequences are LGHDT and YNNKEL (reference sequence). The junction had 6 bases not matched to a gene; V was cut back by 0 bases and J by 5 bases. The CDR3 bases are TGTGCCAGCAGCCAAGAATCCACTAGCGGACACAATGAGCAGTTCTTC. As protein: CASSQESTSGHNEQFF.

The V gene is TRBV20-1, the J gene TRBJ2-6, with D possibly TRBD1 on 5 matching bases. The CDR3 totals 14 residues. The V gene lost 3 bases and the J gene lost 0 bases, with 6 bases spanning the gap. Germline values: CDR1 DFQATT, CDR2 SNEGSKA (reference sequence). CDR3 DNA sequence: TGCAGTGCTAGTGACAGCTCTGGGGCCAACGTCCTGACTTTC. Translating it yields CSASDSSGANVLTF.

The chain combines TRBV12-5 with TRBJ1-2; unclear D gene. V gave up 5 bases and J gave up 8 bases, with 12 bases separating them. Per germline, CDR1 LGHNT and CDR2 FRNRAP. The CDR3 runs to 12 residues. The CDR3 loop is CASGPREVGYTF. The DNA of the CDR3 is TGTGCTAGTGGTCCCCGGGAAGTGGGCTACACCTTC.

The rearrangement links TRBV5-1 to TRBJ2-2, with D maybe TRBD1 (5 bases). Trimming removed 1 base from V and 7 bases from J, with 5 bases in between. Germline CDR1 reads SGHRS; CDR2 reads YFSETQ. The length of the CDR3 is 12 residues. The CDR3 spells CASSLTGGELFF. In DNA, the CDR3 is TGCGCCAGCAGCTTGACAGGCGGGGAGCTGTTTTTT.

The genes are TRBV7-8 and TRBJ1-5, with 8 bases fitting TRBD1. Germline assignment: CDR1 SGHVS and CDR2 FQNEAQ. Trimming removed 1 base from V and 4 bases from J; junction bases left unmatched: 3. This CDR3 is 15 amino acids long. Written as DNA, the CDR3 is TGTGCCAGCAGCTTAGGGACAGGGCTAAATCAGCCCCAGCATTTT. Translating gives CASSLGTGLNQPQHF.

This chain joins TRBV10-1 and TRBJ1-1; 7 nucleotides align to TRBD1. Trimming removed 5 bases from V and 10 bases from J; junction bases left unmatched: 10. CDR3 length equals 13 residues. Germline V gene data show CDR1 as WNHNN and CDR2 as SYGVQD (reference sequence). CDR3 DNA: TGCGCCAGCAGTTCAGGGGGTACTCGGGGAGCTTTCTTT. As protein: CASSSGGTRGAFF.

The gene calls are TRBV6-1 and TRBJ2-2; 8 bases align to TRBD2. The germline V gene encodes CDR1 MNHNS and CDR2 SASEGT. The CDR3 consists of 16 residues. V dropped 2 bases and J dropped 3; count of bases not matched to a gene: 5. The CDR3 sequence: CASSERPREDTGELFF. The CDR3 DNA reads TGTGCCAGCAGTGAACGTCCGCGGGAGGACACCGGGGAGCTGTTTTTT.

V and J are TRBV19 and TRBJ2-1, with 13 bases matching TRBD2. The germline CDR1 and CDR2 sequences are LNHDA and SQIVND (reference sequence). The junction had 7 bases not matched to a gene; V was cut back by 4 bases and J by 4 bases. The CDR3 covers 17 residues. This CDR3 reads CASSTQTSGRSYNEQFF. The DNA for the CDR3 is TGTGCCAGTAGTACTCAGACTAGCGGGAGGTCATACAATGAGCAGTTCTTC.

The rearrangement uses TRBV19 and TRBJ1-6; D might be TRBD1 (5 bases). The germline gives CDR1 LNHDA, CDR2 SQIVND (reference sequence). This CDR3 has 13 amino acids. The V and J ends lost 7 bases and 9 bases respectively, with 13 bases between them. The DNA of the CDR3 is TGTGCCAGTACGCTGGGGGGGATTTCACCCCTCCACTTT. As protein: CASTLGGISPLHF.